These T cell receptor beta chains were read from a single sample in a study of blood T cell repertoires in COVID-19. The table came from immunoSEQ multiplex PCR; TCRdb's copy has only in-frame clones and leaves some out. The data contain about 310,000 clones, around 87% of them singletons. The sample taken for sequencing was PBMCs or T cells enriched from blood (not recorded which). The source of these receptors is a young woman with acute COVID-19. Each CDR3 is given with its conserved first and last residue. D genes are given only for firm matches. Clone size is not always given. Where it is, it says once, few, many or a class for expanded clones.

clone_size	v_call	d_call	j_call	cdr3_aa	cdr3_nt
many	TRBV19	TRBD1	TRBJ1-2	CASRQGNDYGYTF	TGTGCCAGTCGACAGGGGAACGACTATGGCTACACCTTC
NA	TRBV18	NA	TRBJ2-7	CASSSGSHYEQYF	TGTGCCAGCTCCTCGGGATCCCACTACGAGCAGTACTTC
NA	TRBV6-5	TRBD2	TRBJ2-5	CASSYSTSGRAETQYF	TGTGCCAGCAGTTACTCGACCAGCGGGAGGGCGGAGACCCAGTACTTC
NA	TRBV7-9	NA	TRBJ1-1	CASSLQGSEAEAFF	TGTGCCAGCAGCTTACAGGGTAGTGAAGCTGAAGCTTTCTTT
once	TRBV11-3	TRBD1	TRBJ2-5	CASSSQGAGETQYF	TGTGCCAGCAGTTCCCAGGGGGCGGGGGAGACCCAGTACTTC
NA	TRBV28	TRBD1	TRBJ1-2	CASVMTGQGYGYTF	TGTGCCAGCGTGATGACAGGACAGGGGTATGGCTACACCTTC
NA	TRBV7-2	TRBD2	TRBJ2-7	CASSLGTSGSYEQYF	TGTGCCAGCAGCTTAGGGACTAGCGGATCCTACGAGCAGTACTTC
NA	TRBV5-1	TRBD1	TRBJ1-3	CASSLGQGPEANTIYF	TGCGCCAGCAGCTTGGGACAGGGTCCTGAGGCAAACACCATATATTTT
NA	TRBV5-1	TRBD1	TRBJ1-2	CASSTGTGSYGYTF	TGCGCCAGCAGCACTGGGACAGGAAGCTATGGCTACACCTTC
NA	TRBV5-4	NA	TRBJ2-3	CASSSQGSGTDTQYF	TGTGCCAGCAGCTCTCAGGGGTCGGGCACAGATACGCAGTATTTT
NA	TRBV27	TRBD2	TRBJ2-2	CATRRGIGELFF	TGTGCCACCCGGCGGGGGATCGGGGAGCTGTTTTTT
few	TRBV20-1	TRBD2	TRBJ2-5	CSASTSGRGQETQYF	TGCAGTGCTAGTACTAGCGGGAGGGGGCAAGAGACCCAGTACTTC
few	TRBV2	TRBD2	TRBJ2-1	CASSDPGLAGSNEQFF	TGTGCCAGCAGTGATCCAGGACTAGCGGGATCCAATGAGCAGTTCTTC
NA	TRBV27	TRBD1	TRBJ1-1	CASSSRGTGPEAFF	TGTGCCAGCAGTTCCCGGGGGACAGGCCCTGAAGCTTTCTTT
NA	TRBV6-5	TRBD1	TRBJ1-2	CASSMTGSDGYTF	TGTGCCAGCAGTATGACAGGGTCGGATGGCTACACCTTC
NA	TRBV7-6	NA	TRBJ2-7	CASSLDGSGEQYF	TGTGCCAGCAGCTTAGACGGTTCGGGTGAGCAGTACTTC
NA	TRBV7-3	NA	TRBJ2-2	CASSFDTPGAGELFF	TGTGCCAGCAGCTTCGACACCCCCGGGGCCGGGGAGCTGTTTTTT
NA	TRBV5-1	TRBD2	TRBJ2-3	CASGLAGGPTDTQYF	TGCGCCAGCGGACTAGCGGGAGGGCCTACAGATACGCAGTATTTT
NA	TRBV2	NA	TRBJ1-4	CASSLHPGPTNEKLFF	TGTGCCAGCAGTCTCCACCCAGGGCCGACTAATGAAAAACTGTTTTTT
NA	TRBV12-5	NA	TRBJ2-3	CASGSPHRTDTQYF	TGTGCTAGTGGTTCCCCACACCGCACAGATACGCAGTATTTT
once	TRBV28	NA	TRBJ2-5	CASSPTEGGGETQYF	TGTGCCAGCAGTCCCACTGAGGGAGGAGGAGAGACCCAGTACTTC
once	TRBV12-3/TRBV12-4	NA	TRBJ1-1	CASSFEGSGAFF	TGTGCCAGCAGTTTTGAGGGATCGGGGGCTTTCTTT
many	TRBV19	NA	TRBJ1-2	CASSAQGNNGYTF	TGTGCCAGTAGTGCCCAGGGTAATAATGGCTACACCTTC
NA	TRBV5-6	NA	TRBJ1-2	CASSVRVLNYGYTF	TGTGCCAGCAGCGTCCGGGTCCTTAACTATGGCTACACCTTC
NA	TRBV2	TRBD2	TRBJ2-2	CASIPPRGGYSGTGELFF	TGTGCCAGCATCCCCCCGCGGGGGGGCTATTCGGGGACCGGGGAGCTGTTTTTT
NA	TRBV27	NA	TRBJ1-6	CASSLSNSPLHF	TGTGCCAGCAGTTTAAGCAATTCACCCCTCCACTTT
NA	TRBV7-8	NA	TRBJ2-7	CASSFQFLGYEQYF	TGTGCCAGCAGCTTTCAGTTCCTCGGGTACGAGCAGTACTTC
NA	TRBV15	NA	TRBJ2-2	CATSRDGGYTGELFF	TGTGCCACCAGCAGAGATGGGGGGTACACCGGGGAGCTGTTTTTT
NA	TRBV5-4	TRBD2	TRBJ2-7	CASSPSSGSPRRQYF	TGTGCCAGCAGCCCCTCTAGCGGGAGCCCCCGGAGGCAGTACTTC
NA	TRBV6-1	TRBD2	TRBJ2-7	CASSELTSGRNVQYF	TGTGCCAGCAGTGAACTCACTAGCGGGAGGAATGTGCAGTACTTC
NA	TRBV19	NA	TRBJ1-1	CASNDRRTAFPRAFF	TGTGCCAGTAACGATAGGAGGACGGCGTTCCCACGGGCTTTCTTT
NA	TRBV14	NA	TRBJ1-2	CASSQGWGYNYGYTF	TGTGCCAGCAGCCAAGGGTGGGGCTATAACTATGGCTACACCTTC
once	TRBV12-3/TRBV12-4	NA	TRBJ1-1	CASSIQGGTEAFF	TGTGCCAGCAGCATACAGGGCGGGACTGAAGCTTTCTTT
once	TRBV3-1/TRBV3-2	TRBD2	TRBJ2-3	CASSTGGGTDTQYF	TGTGCCAGCAGCACGGGGGGAGGCACAGATACGCAGTATTTT
NA	TRBV29-1	NA	TRBJ1-5	CRRRVVTSNQPQHF	TGCAGGCGCCGGGTAGTTACTAGCAATCAGCCCCAGCATTTT
NA	TRBV15	NA	TRBJ1-4	CATSRSSFGGANEKLFF	TGTGCCACCAGCAGGTCTTCCTTCGGGGGTGCTAATGAAAAACTGTTTTTT
NA	TRBV5-1	TRBD2	TRBJ2-3	CASSSGLVSGTDTQYF	TGCGCCAGCAGCTCGGGACTAGTCTCCGGCACAGATACGCAGTATTTT
NA	TRBV24-1	TRBD1	TRBJ2-1	CATSDRRQGTSYNEQFF	TGTGCCACCAGTGACCGCCGACAGGGCACCTCCTACAATGAGCAGTTCTTC
NA	TRBV5-1	NA	TRBJ1-1	CASSETGTEAFF	TGCGCCAGCAGCGAGACAGGAACTGAAGCTTTCTTT